This note documents a single T cell receptor beta chain sequence. Its target is unknown. Autoimmune disease history or systemic immunosuppression excluded patients. Some clones are missing from TCRdb's copy, which holds only in-frame ones; the method was immunoSEQ multiplex PCR. The repertoire holds under 80,000 clones, with approximately 86% as singletons. Germline V gene lookup returns CDR1 SGHTA and CDR2 FQGNSA. The CDR3 has 13 amino acids. V gave up 0 bases and J gave up 9 bases, with 9 bases separating them. The record originates from a study of OX40 agonist ivuxolimab in advanced cancers. Study in general: Cohort: around 79% men, mean age approximately 60, aged roughly 23 to 79. The study's findings and limits: Expanded clones belonging to CD8+ T cells outnumbered, on average, those of CD4+. Clonal expansion by week 6 occurred in CD4+ and CD8+ blood T cells (at 0.1 to 3.0 mg/kg).

Sequenced here: CD4+ or CD8+ T cells sorted from blood, sampled in a trial of the OX40 agonist ivuxolimab. The receptor comes from an adult with an advanced solid tumor such as melanoma, head and neck, liver or kidney cancer. V gene TRBV7-2 combines with J gene TRBJ2-4; unclear D gene. DNA of the CDR3: TGTGCCAGCAGCTTAGCGGCTTCGGGCATTCAGTACTTC. It codes for CASSLAASGIQYF.